The clone carrying this TCR beta chain was counted only a few times. This sample stems from a study of radiation and T cells in renal cell carcinoma. Time point specified: blood 2 weeks post-SBRT. Sample treatment: 15 Gy SBRT to primary tumor, nephrectomy 4 weeks later. V was clipped by 4 bases and J by 5 bases, with 20 bases between them. The CDR3 length is 17 residues. CDR1 is LNHDA, CDR2 SQIVND, per germline (reference sequence). Method: immunoSEQ multiplex PCR; TCRdb's copy keeps in-frame clones and lacks some. Of approximately 79,000 clones listed, roughly 80% are singletons. The sequenced sample was blood, obtained from a patient whose treatment included radiotherapy and nephrectomy. This sequence was found in a man aged 60 to 75 with renal cell carcinoma. V and J are TRBV19 and TRBJ2-2; a weak D match, TRBD2 (5 bases). CDR3 amino acids: CASSRELVGSGTGELFF. The CDR3 region has the DNA TGTGCCAGTAGTAGGGAACTAGTCGGTTCCGGAACCGGGGAGCTGTTTTTT.